These T cell receptor beta chains were read from a single sample in a study of cytomegalovirus exposure and HLA in healthy donors. Only in-frame clones appear in the TCRdb table, and some are missing; sequencing was by immunoSEQ multiplex PCR. The table shows about 200,000 clones, with around 80% occurring only once. The sequenced sample was PBMCs. These receptors were obtained from a man in his forties in good health and CMV-seropositive. CDR3s include the opening cysteine and the closing phenylalanine or tryptophan. A D gene is named only where the DNA matches it firmly. Only part of the rows carry a size: once, few, many, or a class if the clone is expanded.

clone size | D gene | J gene | V gene | CDR3 protein | CDR3 DNA
- | - | TRBJ1-1 | TRBV19 | CASSGSLSGNTEAFF | TGTGCCAGTAGTGGATCCCTGAGCGGGAACACTGAAGCTTTCTTT
- | - | TRBJ2-3 | TRBV5-8 | CASSQGLEATDTQYF | TGTGCCAGCAGCCAGGGGCTCGAGGCCACAGATACGCAGTATTTT
- | TRBD1 | TRBJ1-5 | TRBV2 | CASSPDRGPNQPQHF | TGTGCCAGCAGTCCTGACAGGGGGCCCAATCAGCCCCAGCATTTT
- | TRBD1 | TRBJ2-5 | TRBV30 | CAWRTGFETQYF | TGTGCCTGGAGGACAGGGTTTGAGACCCAGTACTTC
- | TRBD1 | TRBJ2-4 | TRBV9 | CASSASPDRVNIQYF | TGTGCCAGCAGCGCGAGCCCGGACAGGGTAAACATTCAGTACTTC
- | - | TRBJ2-7 | TRBV5-5 | CASSYAGTLMPYEQYF | TGTGCCAGCAGCTACGCCGGGACTCTAATGCCCTACGAGCAGTACTTC
- | - | TRBJ1-1 | TRBV6-1 | CASSENGGGTEAFF | TGTGCCAGCAGTGAAAATGGGGGCGGCACTGAAGCTTTCTTT
- | - | TRBJ2-1 | TRBV9 | CASSVGDYSEQFF | TGTGCCAGCAGCGTAGGTGACTACAGTGAGCAGTTCTTC
once | - | TRBJ1-2 | TRBV6-1 | CASSEGRSNYGYTF | TGTGCCAGCAGTGAAGGGCGGAGTAACTATGGCTACACCTTC
- | - | TRBJ2-7 | TRBV11-3 | CASSLGGSGYEQYF | TGTGCCAGCAGCTTAGGGGGAAGCGGGTACGAGCAGTACTTC
- | - | TRBJ1-2 | TRBV19 | CASSVRARGHYGYTF | TGTGCCAGTAGTGTCCGAGCTCGGGGTCACTATGGCTACACCTTC
- | - | TRBJ1-5 | TRBV2 | CASSGQPNQPQHF | TGTGCCAGCTCCGGACAGCCCAATCAGCCCCAGCATTTT
- | TRBD1 | TRBJ1-4 | TRBV25-1 | CASSPGQAREKLFF | TGTGCCAGCAGTCCCGGACAGGCGAGAGAAAAACTGTTTTTT
- | TRBD1 | TRBJ1-3 | TRBV6-1 | CASSPRQGSGNTIYF | TGTGCCAGCAGTCCTAGACAGGGGTCTGGAAACACCATATATTTT
few | - | TRBJ2-1 | TRBV11-2 | CASSLSWGSYEQFF | TGTGCCAGCAGCCTTTCATGGGGCTCGTATGAGCAGTTCTTC
once | - | TRBJ1-5 | TRBV10-3 | CAISRAEREQPQHF | TGTGCCATCAGTCGGGCCGAACGGGAACAGCCCCAGCATTTT
- | - | TRBJ1-5 | TRBV2 | CASSEVGGSGQPQHF | TGTGCCAGCAGTGAAGTGGGAGGGTCCGGGCAGCCCCAGCATTTT